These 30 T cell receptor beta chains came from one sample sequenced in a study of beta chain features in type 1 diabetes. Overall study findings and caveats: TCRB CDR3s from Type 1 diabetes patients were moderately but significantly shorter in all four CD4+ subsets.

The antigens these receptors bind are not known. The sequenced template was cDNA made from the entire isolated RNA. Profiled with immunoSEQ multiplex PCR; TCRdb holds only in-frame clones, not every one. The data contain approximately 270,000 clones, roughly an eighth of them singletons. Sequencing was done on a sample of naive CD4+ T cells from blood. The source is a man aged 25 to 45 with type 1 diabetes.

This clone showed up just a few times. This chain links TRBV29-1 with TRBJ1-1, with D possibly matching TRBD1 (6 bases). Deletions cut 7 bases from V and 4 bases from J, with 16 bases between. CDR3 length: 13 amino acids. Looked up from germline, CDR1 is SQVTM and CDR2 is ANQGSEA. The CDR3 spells CSAGQGISTEAFF. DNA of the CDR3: TGCAGCGCGGGTCAGGGGATAAGCACTGAAGCTTTCTTT.

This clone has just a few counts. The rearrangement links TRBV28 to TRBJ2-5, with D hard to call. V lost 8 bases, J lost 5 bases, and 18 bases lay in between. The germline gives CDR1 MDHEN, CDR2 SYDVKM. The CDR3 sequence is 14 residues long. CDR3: CASVPRLRSETQYF. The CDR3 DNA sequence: TGTGCCAGCGTCCCACGCTTGAGGTCCGAGACCCAGTACTTC.

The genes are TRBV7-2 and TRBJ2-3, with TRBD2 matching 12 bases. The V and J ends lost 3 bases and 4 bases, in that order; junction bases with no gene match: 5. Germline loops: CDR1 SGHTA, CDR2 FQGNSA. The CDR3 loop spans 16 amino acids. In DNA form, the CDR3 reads TGTGCCAGCAGCTTGACTAGCGGGAGTTCCGCAGATACGCAGTATTTT. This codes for CASSLTSGSSADTQYF.

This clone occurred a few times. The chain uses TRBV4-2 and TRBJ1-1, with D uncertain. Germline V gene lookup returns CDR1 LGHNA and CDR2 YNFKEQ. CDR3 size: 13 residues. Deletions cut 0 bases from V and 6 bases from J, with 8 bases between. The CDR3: CASSQDAAAEAFF. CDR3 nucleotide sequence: TGTGCCAGCAGCCAAGATGCGGCAGCTGAAGCTTTCTTT.

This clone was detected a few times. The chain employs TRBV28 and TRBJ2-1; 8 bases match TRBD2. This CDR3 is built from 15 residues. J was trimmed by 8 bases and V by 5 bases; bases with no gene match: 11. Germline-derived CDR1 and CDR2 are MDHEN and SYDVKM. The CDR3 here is CASSLSSGRGDEQFF. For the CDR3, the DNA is TGTGCCAGCAGTCTGTCGAGCGGGAGAGGCGATGAGCAGTTCTTC.

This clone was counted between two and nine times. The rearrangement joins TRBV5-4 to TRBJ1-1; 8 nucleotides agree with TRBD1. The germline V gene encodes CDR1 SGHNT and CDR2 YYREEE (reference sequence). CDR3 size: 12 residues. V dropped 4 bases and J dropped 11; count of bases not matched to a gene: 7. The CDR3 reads CASSQDRAKAFF. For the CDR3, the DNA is TGTGCCAGCAGCCAGGACAGGGCGAAGGCTTTCTTT.

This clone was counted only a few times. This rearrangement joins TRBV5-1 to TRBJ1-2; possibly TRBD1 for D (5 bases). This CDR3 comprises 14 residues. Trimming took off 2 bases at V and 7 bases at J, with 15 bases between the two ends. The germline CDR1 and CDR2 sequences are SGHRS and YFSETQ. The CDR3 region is CASSFSGDSLGYTF. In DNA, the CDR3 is TGCGCCAGCAGCTTCTCGGGGGACTCCCTTGGCTACACCTTC.

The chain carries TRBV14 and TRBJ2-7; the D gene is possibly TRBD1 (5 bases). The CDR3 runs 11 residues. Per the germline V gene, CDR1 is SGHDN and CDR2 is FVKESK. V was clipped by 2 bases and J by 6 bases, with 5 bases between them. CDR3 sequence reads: CASSQRGEQYF. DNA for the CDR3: TGTGCCAGCAGCCAAAGGGGCGAGCAGTACTTC.

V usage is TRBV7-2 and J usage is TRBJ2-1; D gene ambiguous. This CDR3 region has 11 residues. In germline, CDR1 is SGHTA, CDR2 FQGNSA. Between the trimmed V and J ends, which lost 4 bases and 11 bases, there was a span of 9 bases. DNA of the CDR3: TGTGCCAGCAGCTGGTATGAGAAGCAGTTCTTC. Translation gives CASSWYEKQFF.

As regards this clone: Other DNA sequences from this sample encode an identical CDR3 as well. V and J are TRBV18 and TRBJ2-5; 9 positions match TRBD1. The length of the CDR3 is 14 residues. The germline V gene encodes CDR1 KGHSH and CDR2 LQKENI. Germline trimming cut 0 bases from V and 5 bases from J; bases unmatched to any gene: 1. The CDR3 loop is CASSPPGTGETQYF. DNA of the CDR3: TGTGCCAGCTCACCACCAGGGACAGGGGAGACCCAGTACTTC.

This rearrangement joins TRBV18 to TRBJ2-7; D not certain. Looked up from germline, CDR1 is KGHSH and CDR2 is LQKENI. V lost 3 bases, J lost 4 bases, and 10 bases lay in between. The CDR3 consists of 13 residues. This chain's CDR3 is CASSPLDGYEQYF. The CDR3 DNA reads TGTGCCAGCTCACCTTTAGACGGGTACGAGCAGTACTTC.

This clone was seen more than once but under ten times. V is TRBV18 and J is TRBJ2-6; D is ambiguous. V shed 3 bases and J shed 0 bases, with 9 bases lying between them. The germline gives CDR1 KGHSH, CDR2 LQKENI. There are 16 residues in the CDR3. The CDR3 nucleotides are TGTGCCAGCTCACCGGCCCCTGTCTCTGGGGCCAACGTCCTGACTTTC. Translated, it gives CASSPAPVSGANVLTF.

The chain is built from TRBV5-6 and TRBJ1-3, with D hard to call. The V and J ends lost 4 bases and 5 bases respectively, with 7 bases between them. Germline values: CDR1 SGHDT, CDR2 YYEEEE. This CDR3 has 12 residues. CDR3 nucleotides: TGTGCCAGCAGCCAAAGCCGAAACACCATATATTTT. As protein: CASSQSRNTIYF.

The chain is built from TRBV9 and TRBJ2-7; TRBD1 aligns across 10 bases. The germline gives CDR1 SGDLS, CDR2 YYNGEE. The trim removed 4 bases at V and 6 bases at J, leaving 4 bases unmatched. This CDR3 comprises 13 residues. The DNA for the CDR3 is TGTGCCAGCAGCACGGGACAGGGGCCCGAGCAGTACTTC. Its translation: CASSTGQGPEQYF.

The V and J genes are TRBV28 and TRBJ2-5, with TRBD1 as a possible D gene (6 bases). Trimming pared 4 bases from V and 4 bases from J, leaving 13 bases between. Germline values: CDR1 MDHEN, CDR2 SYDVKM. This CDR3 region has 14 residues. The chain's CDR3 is CASSSGQLSETQYF. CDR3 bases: TGTGCCAGCAGTTCAGGACAGTTGTCAGAGACCCAGTACTTC.

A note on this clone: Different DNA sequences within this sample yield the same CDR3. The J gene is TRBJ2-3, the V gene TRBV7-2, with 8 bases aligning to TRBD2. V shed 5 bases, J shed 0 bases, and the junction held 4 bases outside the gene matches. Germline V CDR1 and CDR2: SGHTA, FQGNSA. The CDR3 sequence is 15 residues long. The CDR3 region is CASSLGGASTDTQYF. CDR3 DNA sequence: TGTGCCAGCAGCCTCGGGGGGGCTAGCACAGATACGCAGTATTTT.

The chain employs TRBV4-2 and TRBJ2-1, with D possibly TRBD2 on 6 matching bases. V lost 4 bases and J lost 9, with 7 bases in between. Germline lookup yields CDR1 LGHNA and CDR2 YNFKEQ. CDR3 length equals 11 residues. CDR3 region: CASSPGGEQFF. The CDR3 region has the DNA TGTGCCAGCAGCCCCGGGGGTGAGCAGTTCTTC.

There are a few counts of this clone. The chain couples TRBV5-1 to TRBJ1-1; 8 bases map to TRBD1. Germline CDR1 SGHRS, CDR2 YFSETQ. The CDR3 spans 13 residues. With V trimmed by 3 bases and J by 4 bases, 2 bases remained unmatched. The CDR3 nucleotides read TGCGCCAGCAGCTGGACAGGGCTCACTGAAGCTTTCTTT. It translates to CASSWTGLTEAFF.

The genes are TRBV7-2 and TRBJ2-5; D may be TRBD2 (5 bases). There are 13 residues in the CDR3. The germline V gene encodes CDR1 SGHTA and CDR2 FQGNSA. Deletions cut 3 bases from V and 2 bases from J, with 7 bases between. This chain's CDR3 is CASSFERQETQYF. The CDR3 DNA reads TGTGCCAGCAGCTTCGAGCGGCAAGAGACCCAGTACTTC.

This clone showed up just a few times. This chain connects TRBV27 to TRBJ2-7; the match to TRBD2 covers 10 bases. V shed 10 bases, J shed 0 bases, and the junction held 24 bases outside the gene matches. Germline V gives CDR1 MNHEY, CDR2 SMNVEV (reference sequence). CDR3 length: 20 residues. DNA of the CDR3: TGTGCCATTACCGGGCCCCAACCCTACCGGACTAGCGGTTTCTCCTACGAGCAGTACTTC. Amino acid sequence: CAITGPQPYRTSGFSYEQYF.

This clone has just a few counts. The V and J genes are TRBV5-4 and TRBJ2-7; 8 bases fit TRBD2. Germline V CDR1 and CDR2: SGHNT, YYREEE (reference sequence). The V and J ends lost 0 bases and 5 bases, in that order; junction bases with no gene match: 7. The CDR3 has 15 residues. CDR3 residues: CASSLDSGSFHEQYF. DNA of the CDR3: TGTGCCAGCAGCTTGGACAGCGGGAGTTTCCACGAGCAGTACTTC.

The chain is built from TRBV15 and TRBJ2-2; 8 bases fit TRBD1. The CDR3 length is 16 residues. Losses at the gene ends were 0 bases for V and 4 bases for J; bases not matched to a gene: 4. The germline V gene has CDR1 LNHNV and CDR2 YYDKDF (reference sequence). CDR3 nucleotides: TGTGCCACCAGCAGAGATCAGGGGGCGGGCACCGGGGAGCTGTTTTTT. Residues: CATSRDQGAGTGELFF.

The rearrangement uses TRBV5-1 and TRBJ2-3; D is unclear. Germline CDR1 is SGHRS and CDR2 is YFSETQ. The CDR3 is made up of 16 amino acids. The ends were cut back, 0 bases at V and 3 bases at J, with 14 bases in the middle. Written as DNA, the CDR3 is TGCGCCAGCAGCTTGGTTGCGACATACCGAACAGATACGCAGTATTTT. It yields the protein CASSLVATYRTDTQYF.

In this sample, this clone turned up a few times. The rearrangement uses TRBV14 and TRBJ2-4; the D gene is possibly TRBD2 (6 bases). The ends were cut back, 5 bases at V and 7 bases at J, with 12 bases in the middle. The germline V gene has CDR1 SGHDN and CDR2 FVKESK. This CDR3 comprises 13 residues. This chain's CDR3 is CASSYIGSNIQYF. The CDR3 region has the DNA TGTGCCAGCAGCTACATCGGGAGTAACATTCAGTACTTC.

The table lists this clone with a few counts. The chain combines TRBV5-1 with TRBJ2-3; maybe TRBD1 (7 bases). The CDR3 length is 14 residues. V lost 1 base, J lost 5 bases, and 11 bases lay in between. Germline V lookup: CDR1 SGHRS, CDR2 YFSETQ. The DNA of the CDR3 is TGCGCCAGCAGCTTGAGACAGGGAGGAGATACGCAGTATTTT. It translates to CASSLRQGGDTQYF. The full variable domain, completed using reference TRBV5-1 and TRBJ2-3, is KAGVTQTPRYLIKTRGQQVTLSCSPISGHRSVSWYQQTPGQGLQFLFEYFSETQRNKGNFPGRFSGRQFSNSRSEMNVSTLELGDSALYLCASSLRQGGDTQYFGPGTRLTVL.

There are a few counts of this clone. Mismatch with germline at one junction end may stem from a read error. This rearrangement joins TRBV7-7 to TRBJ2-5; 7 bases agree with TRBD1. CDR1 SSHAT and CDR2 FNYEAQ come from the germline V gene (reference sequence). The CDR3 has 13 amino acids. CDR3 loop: CASSTQGVETQYF. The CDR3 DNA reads TGTGCTAGCAGCACCCAGGGGGTGGAGACCCAGTACTTC. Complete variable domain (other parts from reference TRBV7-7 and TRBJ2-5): GAGVSQSPRYKVTKRGQDVTLRCDPISSHATLYWYQQALGQGPEFLTYFNYEAQPDKSGLPSDRFSAERPEGSISTLTIQRTEQRDSAMYRCASSTQGVETQYFGPGTRLLVL.

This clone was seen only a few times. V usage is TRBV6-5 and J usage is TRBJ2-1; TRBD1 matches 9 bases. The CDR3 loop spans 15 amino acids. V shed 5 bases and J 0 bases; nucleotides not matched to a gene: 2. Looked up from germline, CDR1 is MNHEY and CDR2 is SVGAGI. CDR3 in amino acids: CASSRTGDSYNEQFF. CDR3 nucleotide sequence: TGTGCCAGCAGTCGGACAGGGGACTCCTACAATGAGCAGTTCTTC.

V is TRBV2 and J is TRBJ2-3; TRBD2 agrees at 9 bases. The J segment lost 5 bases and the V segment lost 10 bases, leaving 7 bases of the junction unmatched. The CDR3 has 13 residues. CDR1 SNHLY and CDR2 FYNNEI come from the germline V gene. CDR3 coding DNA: TGTGCCAATAGCGGGAGAGGGGGAGATACGCAGTATTTT. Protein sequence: CANSGRGGDTQYF. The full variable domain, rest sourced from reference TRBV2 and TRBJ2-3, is EPEVTQTPSHQVTQMGQEVILRCVPISNHLYFYWYRQILGQKVEFLVSFYNNEISEKSEIFDDQFSVERPDGSNFTLKIRSTKLEDSAMYFCANSGRGGDTQYFGPGTRLTVL.

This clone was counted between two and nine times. CDR3 sequence: CASSLTGGATDTQYF. CDR3 sequence (DNA): TGTGCCAGCAGCTTAACAGGGGGAGCGACAGATACGCAGTATTTT. J is TRBJ2-3 and V is TRBV7-2; 8 bases agree with TRBD1. The ends lost 2 bases at V and 3 bases at J; junction bases unmatched: 4. CDR1 is SGHTA and CDR2 is FQGNSA in the germline V gene. The CDR3 contains 15 residues.

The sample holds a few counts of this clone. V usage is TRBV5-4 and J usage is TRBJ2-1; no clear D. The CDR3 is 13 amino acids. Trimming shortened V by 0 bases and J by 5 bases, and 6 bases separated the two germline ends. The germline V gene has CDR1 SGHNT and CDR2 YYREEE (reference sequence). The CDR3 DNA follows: TGTGCCAGCAGCTTGGCCCTAGACAATGAGCAGTTCTTC. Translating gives CASSLALDNEQFF.